The subject of this entry is one TCR beta chain. Antigen specificity is unknown. Data came from immunoSEQ multiplex PCR; TCRdb stores just in-frame clones and leaves some out. The table lists about 97,000 clones, around nine tenths of them singletons. This entry comes from a study of T cell responses to AZD1222 COVID-19 vaccine. The germline V gene has CDR1 SGHRS and CDR2 YFSETQ. V lost 4 bases to trimming and J lost 2 bases; unmatched junction nucleotides: 5. The CDR3 consists of 15 residues. General study points: Nearly half of the spike-specific TCRs reportedly recognize variant regions that carry no mutations. The study identified only five or six AZD1222 recipients as seropositive at baseline. Among vaccine-associated CD4 TCRs, coverage spanned spike, with dominance at 160-218 and 743-854. Donors in the cohort were predominantly white British and more often female, and clonal diversity was possibly underestimated.

This sample comprised peripheral blood, obtained on day 0 of AZD1222 vaccination. The V call is TRBV5-1, the J call TRBJ1-3, with TRBD1 matching 8 bases. The sequence was obtained from an adult in good health. The CDR3 here is CASSQSTGAGNTIYF. CDR3 bases: TGCGCCAGCAGCCAATCGACAGGGGCTGGAAACACCATATATTTT.